Shown below are 16 T cell receptor beta chains from a single sample sequenced in a study of T cell responses to AZD1222 COVID-19 vaccine. TCRdb's table, derived via immunoSEQ multiplex PCR, lists solely in-frame clones and lacks some. The sample yields about 130,000 clones, approximately 87% seen once. Sequences were derived from peripheral blood, sampled on day 0 of AZD1222 vaccination. The receptor source for this set is an adult in good health.

The J gene is TRBJ1-1, the V gene TRBV13; 8 bases are a match to TRBD1. The CDR3 is 14 residues long. Germline assignment: CDR1 PRHDT and CDR2 FYEKMQ (reference sequence). Trimming took 0 bases from V and 4 from J; bases not matched to a gene: 1. Here the CDR3 DNA reads TGTGCCAGCAGCTTAGGACAGGGGGGCACTGAAGCTTTCTTT. It translates to CASSLGQGGTEAFF.

The chain recombines TRBV9 with TRBJ2-3; the D is unclear. The germline V and J ends were trimmed by 0 bases and 0 bases, with 8 bases remaining between them. Germline V lookup: CDR1 SGDLS, CDR2 YYNGEE. This CDR3 has 15 residues. The CDR3 DNA reads as TGTGCCAGCAGCGTAGATCCTCCGAGCACAGATACGCAGTATTTT. Translating it yields CASSVDPPSTDTQYF.

The rearrangement links TRBV5-1 to TRBJ2-5, with 8 nucleotides matching TRBD1. V dropped 4 bases and J dropped 5; count of bases not matched to a gene: 4. The CDR3 spans 13 residues. Germline CDR1 SGHRS, CDR2 YFSETQ. The CDR3 DNA reads as TGCGCCAGCAGCGGACAGGGCGGGGAGACCCAGTACTTC. Protein sequence: CASSGQGGETQYF.

The V gene is TRBV21-1, the J gene TRBJ1-5; TRBD1 is the table's D call, not checked against the DNA. TRBV21-1 is flagged as a pseudogene. This CDR3 comprises 18 residues. The CDR3 is CASSIYTIQGSRRQPQHF. Written as DNA, the CDR3 is TGTGCCAGCAGCATCTATACGATACAGGGGTCTAGACGGCAGCCCCAGCATTTT.

For the CDR3, the DNA is TGCGCCAGCAGCTTACAAGCGGTTTCCTACAATGAGCAGTTCTTC. Translating it yields CASSLQAVSYNEQFF. The rearrangement uses TRBV5-1 and TRBJ2-1, with a weak D call TRBD2 (5 bases). CDR1 and CDR2 from the germline V gene are SGHRS and YFSETQ. The CDR3 runs 15 residues. Trimming shortened V by 2 bases and J by 1 base, and 10 bases separated the two germline ends.

As DNA, the CDR3 is TGTGCCTGGAGTCCCCGGGGGGAGCTGTTTTTT. It specifies CAWSPRGELFF. V is TRBV30 and J is TRBJ2-2; D is uncertain. V dropped 2 bases and J dropped 8 bases, with 6 bases sitting between them. The CDR3 contains 11 residues. Per germline, CDR1 GTSNPN and CDR2 SVGIG (reference sequence).

The CDR3 protein is CASSPGGLQPQHF. DNA of the CDR3: TGTGCCAGCAGTCCAGGGGGCCTGCAGCCCCAGCATTTT. The chain recombines TRBV28 with TRBJ1-5; 8 bases align to TRBD1. The CDR3 totals 13 residues. The germline V gene encodes CDR1 MDHEN and CDR2 SYDVKM. The trim removed 5 bases at V and 7 bases at J, leaving 4 bases unmatched. Combining the CDR3 with reference TRBV28 and TRBJ1-5 gives the whole variable domain DVKVTQSSRYLVKRTGEKVFLECVQDMDHENMFWYRQDPGLGLRLIYFSYDVKMKEKGDIPEGYSVSREKKERFSLILESASTNQTSMYLCASSPGGLQPQHFGDGTRLSIL.

V gene TRBV10-3 combines with J gene TRBJ1-5, with D maybe TRBD1 (5 bases). Germline V gene data show CDR1 as ENHRY and CDR2 as SYGVKD. V shed 7 bases and J shed 5 bases, with 12 bases lying between them. The CDR3 is made up of 13 amino acids. The CDR3 protein is CAITPGTYQPQHF. The CDR3 DNA reads as TGTGCCATCACTCCAGGGACCTATCAGCCCCAGCATTTT.

The chain links TRBV2 to TRBJ1-6; maybe TRBD1 (5 bases). V lost 4 bases and J lost 8, with 6 bases in between. CDR3 size: 12 residues. Germline values: CDR1 SNHLY, CDR2 FYNNEI. For the CDR3, the DNA is TGTGCCAGCAGTGTGGGGGATTCACCCCTCCACTTT. Amino acid sequence: CASSVGDSPLHF.

The CDR3 sequence is CASSVVPGLIAGPYNEQFF. For the CDR3, the DNA is TGTGCCAGCAGCGTAGTTCCGGGATTAATTGCGGGGCCGTACAATGAGCAGTTCTTC. The V and J genes are TRBV9 and TRBJ2-1, with D perhaps matching TRBD2 (6 bases). Germline CDR1 SGDLS, CDR2 YYNGEE. The CDR3 runs to 19 residues. Between the trimmed V and J ends, which lost 0 bases and 4 bases, there was a span of 23 bases.

The V and J genes are TRBV24-1 and TRBJ2-6, with D maybe TRBD1 (5 bases). Germline lookup yields CDR1 KGHDR and CDR2 SFDVKD. The V and J ends lost 4 bases and 2 bases respectively, with 11 bases between them. This CDR3 contains 16 residues. CDR3 sequence: CATSEPQGPGANVLTF. CDR3 nucleotides: TGTGCCACCAGTGAACCCCAGGGTCCTGGGGCCAACGTCCTGACTTTC.

The chain combines TRBV7-5 with TRBJ2-1; the listed D gene, TRBD2, was not tested against the DNA. TRBV7-5 is assigned pseudogene status. The CDR3 covers 14 residues. The CDR3 DNA reads TGTGCCAGAAGCCAGACTAGCGGGAACAATGAGCAGTTCTTC. It is translated as CARSQTSGNNEQFF.

The chain employs TRBV5-4 and TRBJ2-5, with TRBD1 identical over 7 bases. V was clipped by 4 bases and J by 2 bases; unmatched bases: 8. This CDR3 contains 15 residues. The germline V gene has CDR1 SGHNT and CDR2 YYREEE (reference sequence). For the CDR3, the DNA is TGTGCCAGCAGCCGGGACAGAAAAATTCAAGAGACCCAGTACTTC. Residues: CASSRDRKIQETQYF.

The rearrangement uses TRBV7-9 and TRBJ1-2; 12 nucleotides agree with TRBD1. The length of the CDR3 is 16 residues. Germline CDR1 reads SEHNR; CDR2 reads FQNEAQ (reference sequence). J gave up 0 bases and V 3 bases, and 2 bases lay outside the gene matches. CDR3 in amino acids: CASSLGQGASNYGYTF. In DNA, the CDR3 is TGTGCCAGCAGCTTGGGACAGGGGGCGTCTAACTATGGCTACACCTTC.

The V and J genes are TRBV5-1 and TRBJ2-7; 7 bases map to TRBD1. Germline V CDR1 and CDR2: SGHRS, YFSETQ. There are 15 residues in the CDR3. Unmatched junction bases numbered 9, after V lost 4 bases and J lost 2 bases. The CDR3 region has the DNA TGCGCCAGCAGCCCCGGACAGGTTGGCGCCTACGAGCAGTACTTC. Its translation: CASSPGQVGAYEQYF.

This chain joins TRBV6-5 and TRBJ2-2, with 10 bases matching TRBD1. Germline lookup yields CDR1 MNHEY and CDR2 SVGAGI. There are 15 residues in the CDR3. Trimming cost V 6 bases and J 4 bases; bases outside gene matches: 5. The CDR3 reads CASSPTGGATGELFF. The CDR3 nucleotides are TGTGCCAGCAGCCCGACAGGGGGCGCCACCGGGGAGCTGTTTTTT.